This TCR beta chain appears in the sequencing data of a study of cytomegalovirus exposure and HLA in healthy donors (dated by TCRdb to 2016 to 2017). Notes on the research overall: According to an earlier analysis of several hundred of the donors, about 179 million T cells yielded some 120 million unique TCR beta sequences and 276 Gb of sequence data. HLA typing covered class I and class II loci at four-digit resolution. The aim of the study was to test whether cataloging public T cell receptors could identify signatures of past pathogen exposure. An early release covering some 640 HLA-typed donors comprised approximately 300 gigabases of sequencing data and tens of millions of unique TCR sequences. To predict cytomegalovirus infection status, the study combined high-throughput TCR immunosequencing, statistical association of individual TCRs with disease status, and machine learning. The T cell repertoires of several hundred subjects were profiled by immunosequencing and related to cytomegalovirus serostatus. To decide whether each TCR beta V gene segment behaved as functional or pseudogenic, an earlier analysis of approximately 590 of the donors relied on high-throughput TCR beta sequencing. Genome-wide SNP genotypes for about 60% of the roughly 670 donors were used in a later genetic analysis, which treated that subset as a discovery cohort. All discovery cohort repertoires had been generated on a single sequencing platform. Donor age, sex, ethnicity and CMV serostatus were collected together with the repertoire data. Of the 350 to 450 genotyped donors, approximately 83% fell in the genetic ancestry cluster associated with self-reported Caucasian donors. The number of donors typed differed by locus, with 629-630 for A, B, C, DRB1 and DQB1, roughly 550 for DQA1, 600 to 610 for DPA1, and some 440 for DPB1. Rather than drawing on any new phenotypic data, the later analysis identified candidate immune exposures from TCR beta sequences and the way those sequences occurred across donors. A handful of DR-DQ haplotypes were handled as single units for association and clustering because linkage in the cohort was strong. A later analysis re-analyzed previously published TCR beta repertoires from 500 to 700 donors and added high-resolution HLA genotyping to study TCR occurrence patterns. On average, over 200,000 unique TCR beta nucleotide sequences were sequenced per donor among more than 350 genotyped donors of the cohort, with 15% to 20% of those sequences being non-productive. In addition to the first cohort of 666 subjects, a separate validation cohort of 120 different subjects was used. Here is what the overall study found, with its caveats: V-gene and J-gene trimming of TCR beta chains was associated with a missense DCLRE1C variant in a later genetic analysis, and the association was replicated in an independent cohort. In vitro tests confirmed that a few of the cytomegalovirus-associated TCR beta chains recognize cytomegalovirus antigens. According to a later analysis, most CMV-associated TCR beta chains appeared to be HLA-restricted, and the HLA associations seemed to be driven largely by CMV exposure. A group of highly shared sequence variants was considered likely to be a technical artifact of the sequencing pipeline. The authors suggested that the approach could potentially be extended to other disease states and immunological phenotypes. Roughly uniform sequencing depth across donors was assumed in presence/absence analyses, although this assumption may not hold. Because counts were too low, 15 to 20 rarely observed V segments, including chromosome 9 orphons, were excluded from the earlier analysis of 587 of the donors. A later analysis found that TCR association rates varied across HLA loci, with DRB1 alleles showing the most associated TCRs and HLA-C alleles the fewest. A total of about 150 TCR beta chains were listed by the study as associated with cytomegalovirus. The 87-base-pair reads could not distinguish some IMGT-functional V segments, including TRBV6-2 and TRBV6-3, so those segments were excluded. Because HLA typing was missing for some donors at each locus, association tests included only the typed subset. Only TCR beta chains were sequenced in this cohort, and the absence of alpha or paired-chain data limited detectable features. In a later analysis, HLA-associated TCR beta chains were found to be more clonally expanded and to have lower generation probabilities than equally common non-associated chains. When HLA alleles, especially DR and DQ, strongly co-occurred, attributing TCR associations to individual alleles was difficult. Immune exposure information for the cohort was limited to CMV serostatus. A later analysis reported that several top co-occurrence clusters appeared linked to parvovirus B19, influenza, CMV and Epstein-Barr virus. An earlier analysis of 587 of the donors showed that most TCR beta V segments appeared in productive rearrangements either about 87% or about 30% of the time, which broadly matched IMGT annotations. Most TCR sequences were observed very rarely across donors, whereas some public TCRs were present in many individuals. Correlated functional status among segregating V segments might be attributable to linkage disequilibrium, but an unknown experimental factor could not be ruled out. A further reported finding was that TCR beta sequences accurately predicted the HLA-A and HLA-B alleles for most subjects in the first cohort. According to a later genetic analysis, donors in an Asian-associated ancestry cluster had fewer N-insertions in productive TCRs than the approximately 650-donor mean. At a false discovery rate of 0.05, a later analysis linked around 17,000 TCR beta sequences to specific HLA alleles. The classifier was reported to diagnose cytomegalovirus status with high specificity and sensitivity in both the original cohort and the validation cohort.

CDR1 is given as LNHDA and CDR2 as SQIVND, both from the germline V gene (reference sequence). A distance of 20 bases separates the germline ends of V and J, which lose 8 bases and 7 bases respectively. The CDR3, from cysteine to phenylalanine, totals 14 residues. Only the CDR3 portion is preserved as DNA: 42 bases, with reading frame beginning at the first base. Library prep was done by the immunoSEQ multiplex PCR assay. For the multiplex PCR, a mixture combining 60 forward primers for TCR Vbeta segments and 13 reverse primers for TCR Jbeta segments was used. The CDR3 region of rearranged TCR beta genes was amplified from genomic DNA by a multiplex PCR assay. On the Illumina HiSeq System, the amplified TCR beta libraries were sequenced as 87-base-pair reads. The published analysis was carried out like this. In a later analysis, tens of millions of unique TCR beta chains were counted across the roughly 700 repertoires, and around 11 million of these chains were shared by at least two donors. To remove PCR and sequencing errors, raw reads were error-corrected and collapsed into unique sequences using a nearest-neighbor algorithm that merged closely related sequences. Alignment of CDR3 sequences to IMGT reference sequences was used to assign V, D and J gene segments. For a sequence to be retained, a match of at least six nucleotides to both a V gene segment and a J gene segment was required. A rearrangement was called productive if the CDR3 had no stop codons and remained in frame with V and J, and every other rearrangement was called non-productive. Following IMGT convention, CDR3 was defined as the stretch from the second conserved V-encoded cysteine up to the conserved J-encoded phenylalanine. The earlier analysis of about 500 of the donors excluded sequences that lacked an unambiguous match to a single V gene segment. An earlier analysis of about 590 of the donors classified V segments as functional when productive rearrangements were above 56.7% and as segregating when the standard deviation between donors was above 5%. To diagnose cytomegalovirus status from the catalog of TCR beta chain sequences, a statistical classification framework was built. A later analysis assigned V and J genes by comparing TCR nucleotide sequences with IMGT/GENE-DB human TR gene sequences. In a later analysis, CDR3 sequences and most-parsimonious VDJ recombination scenarios were assigned using the TCRdist pipeline. In a later analysis, each TCR beta chain was defined by its CDR3 amino acid sequence together with its V-gene family, and reads without a unique V-gene family were excluded. As a way to deal with suspected cross-contamination and a sequencing artifact, a later analysis dropped hundreds of nucleotide sequences that were highly shared and had low generation probability. In a later analysis, a clonal expansion index for each public chain was calculated from normalized within-repertoire ranks of inferred template counts. A later analysis computed generation probabilities with a VDJ recombination model fitted to out-of-frame rearrangements, and checked the results against IGoR. In a later analysis, TCR-TCR, TCR-HLA and TCR-CMV co-occurrence was scored with hypergeometric tests, and a repertoire-size bias correction was applied to TCR pairs. A later analysis estimated false discovery rates by permuting HLA or CMV assignments 20 times. In a later analysis, co-occurring TCRs were grouped using DBSCAN, and TCRdist sequence similarity was added for clustering within HLA-allele-positive subsets. Repertoires with fewer than 30,000 or more than 120,000 public chains, plus five repertoires with anomalous nucleotide sharing, were excluded from co-occurrence clustering. TCRdb mirrors the immuneACCESS table, restricted to in-frame sequences. Some clones are absent from its copies; in checked studies, under half trace to an unresolved V gene, and the reason for the others is unknown. V and J calls and clone size are copied from that table; D and trimming were computed from the DNA. This sample lists under 140,000 clones; approximately 78% were detected once. 1.3% of the sample is taken by the ten largest.

This clone appeared a single time. What antigen it recognizes has not been identified. It has no much larger one-base neighbor in the sample; base qualities were not kept. The cohort comprised some 730 healthy bone marrow donors. Cohort members were all nominally healthy when sampled, although unrecorded immune exposures were likely present. The donor was CMV seronegative and belonged to the group of 352 seronegative cohort members. A peripheral blood sample was collected from each donor, and TCR beta sequencing was performed on peripheral blood mononuclear cells. Genomic DNA extraction from the blood cell samples was performed with the Qiagen DNeasy Blood Extraction Kit.

The chain is assembled from TRBV19 and TRBJ1-2; the D segment could be TRBD1, given 6 matching bases. This clonotype was obtained from a woman in her twenties or thirties in good health and CMV-seronegative. Sequencing input: PBMCs. Here the CDR3 is given as CASDDGTSGGGYTF. The nucleotide sequence is given as TGTGCCAGTGACGACGGGACAAGCGGGGGTGGCTACACCTTC.